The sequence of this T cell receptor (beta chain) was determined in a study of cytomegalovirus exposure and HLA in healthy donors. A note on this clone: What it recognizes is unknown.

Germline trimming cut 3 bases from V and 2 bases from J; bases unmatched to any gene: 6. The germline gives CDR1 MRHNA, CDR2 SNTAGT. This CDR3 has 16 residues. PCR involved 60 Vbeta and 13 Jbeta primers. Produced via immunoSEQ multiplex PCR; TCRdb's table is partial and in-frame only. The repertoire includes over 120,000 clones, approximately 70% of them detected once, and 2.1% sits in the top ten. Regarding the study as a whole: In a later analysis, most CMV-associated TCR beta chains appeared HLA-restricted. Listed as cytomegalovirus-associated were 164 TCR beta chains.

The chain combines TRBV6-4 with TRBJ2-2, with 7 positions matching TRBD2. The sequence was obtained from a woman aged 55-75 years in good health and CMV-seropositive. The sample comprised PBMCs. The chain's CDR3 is CASSESAGINTGELFF. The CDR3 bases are TGTGCCAGCAGTGAGTCAGCGGGGATAAACACCGGGGAGCTGTTTTTT.